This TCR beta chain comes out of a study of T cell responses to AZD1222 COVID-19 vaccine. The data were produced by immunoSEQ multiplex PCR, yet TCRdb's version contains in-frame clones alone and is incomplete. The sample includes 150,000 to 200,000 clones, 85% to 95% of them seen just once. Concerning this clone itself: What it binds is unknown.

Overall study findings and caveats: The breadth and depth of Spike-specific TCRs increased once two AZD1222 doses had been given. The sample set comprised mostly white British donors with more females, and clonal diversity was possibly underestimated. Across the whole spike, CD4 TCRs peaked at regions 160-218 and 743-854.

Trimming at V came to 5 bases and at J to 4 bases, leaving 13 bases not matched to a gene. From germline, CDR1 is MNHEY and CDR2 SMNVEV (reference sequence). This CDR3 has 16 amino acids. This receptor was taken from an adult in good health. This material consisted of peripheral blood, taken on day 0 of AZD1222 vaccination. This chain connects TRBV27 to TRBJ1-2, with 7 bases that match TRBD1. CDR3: CASSPDRQGRFYGYTF. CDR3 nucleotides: TGTGCCAGCAGTCCCGACCGACAGGGACGCTTCTATGGCTACACCTTC.